This T cell receptor (gamma chain) was found in a study of Vδ1+ human thymocytes. Study-wide results and caveats: Many TRG clonotypes were shared between donors; TRD repertoires were essentially private. Thymic TRG and TRD repertoires appeared highly polyclonal.

Extracted RNA was reverse transcribed into cDNA. Pooled V-gene forward primers with one constant-region reverse primer generated the CDR3 amplicons by multiplex PCR. TCRdb redid the clone calls on the multiplex PCR reads with CATT. The sample includes tens of thousands of gamma-chain clones, roughly a fifth of them seen just once. The CDR3 has 11 amino acids. Germline lookup yields CDR1 VENAVY and CDR2 YDSYNSRV. This clone ranks as medium-sized. Its antigen is unknown. A much more abundant neighbour one base away suggests this may be a read error. Other DNA sequences in this sample translate to the same CDR3.

The sequenced material came from Vdelta1+ gamma-delta thymocytes from the thymus. Regarding subset: FACS-sorted CD3+ TCRalphabeta- TCRVdelta1+ TCRVdelta2- thymocytes. The TCR comes from a girl less than two years old who had congenital heart surgery. J is TRGJ1 or TRGJ2 and V is TRGV8. The CDR3 nucleotides are TGTGCCACCTGGGATTACTATAAGAAACTCTTT. This sequence encodes CATWDYYKKLF.